A selection of T cell receptor beta chains follows, all from one sample in a study of TIL therapy for anti-PD-1-resistant metastatic lung cancer. TCRdb's copy holds only in-frame clones and misses some; the assay was immunoSEQ multiplex PCR. The data show about 59,000 clones, with about 73% seen just once and 1.5% to 2% held by the top ten. Material: blood, obtained at baseline. Receptor source: a person aged 25 to 80 with non-small cell lung cancer. Both conserved end residues are part of each CDR3. D genes are given only for firm matches. Clone sizes are given selectively: once, few, many, or a class where the clone is expanded.

.	.	TRBJ2-2	TRBV6-4	TGTGCCAGCAGTGAAAACAGTGCCGGGGAGCTGTTTTTT	CASSENSAGELFF
.	few	TRBJ2-7	TRBV9	TGTGCCAGCAGCGTCGGCGGGACGGACTACGAGCAGTACTTC	CASSVGGTDYEQYF
.	medium-sized	TRBJ2-1	TRBV9	TGTGCCAGCAGCGTCGAAAGCTCCTACAATGAGCAGTTCTTC	CASSVESSYNEQFF
.	.	TRBJ2-1	TRBV12-5	TGTGCTAGTGGCCCGGATGGAGGTTATGAGCAGTTCTTC	CASGPDGGYEQFF
.	.	TRBJ2-1	TRBV5-1	TGCGCCAGCAGCTTGGGAGGGACCCTCAATGAGCAGTTCTTC	CASSLGGTLNEQFF
TRBD2	.	TRBJ2-5	TRBV7-2	TGTGCCAGCAGCTTAGTAGGGATAGCGGGAGTAGGAGAGACCCAGTACTTC	CASSLVGIAGVGETQYF
TRBD1	once	TRBJ1-4	TRBV6-1	TGTGCCAGCAGTGCAAATTCCGGGACAGGGAGTGAAAAACTGTTTTTT	CASSANSGTGSEKLFF
TRBD2	.	TRBJ2-2	TRBV28	TGTGCCAGCAGCCCCGCTGGCGCATTCCTACTTAGCGGGAGGGTAAACACCGGGGAGCTGTTTTTT	CASSPAGAFLLSGRVNTGELFF
.	.	TRBJ2-1	TRBV11-1	TGTGCCAGCAGCCCATTGTCCTCGATTTCCTACAATGAGCAGTTCTTC	CASSPLSSISYNEQFF
.	.	TRBJ2-1	TRBV9	TGTGCCAGCACAGAAACCGGTTCAGTCTCCTACAATGAGCAGTTCTTC	CASTETGSVSYNEQFF
.	few	TRBJ2-2	TRBV7-9	TGTGCCAGCAGCTTCTTGAAAGGGTCCACCGGGGAGCTGTTTTTT	CASSFLKGSTGELFF
.	.	TRBJ1-4	TRBV11-2	TGTGCCAGCAGCGGAACCATTGCGGGGGGTCGGGAAAAACTGTTTTTT	CASSGTIAGGREKLFF
TRBD2	few	TRBJ2-2	TRBV5-4	TGTGCCAGCAGCTCCTCGGGGGGGAGGGTCACCGGGGAGCTGTTTTTT	CASSSSGGRVTGELFF
.	.	TRBJ2-5	TRBV9	TGTGCCAGCAGCGTAGGTCTAACAGGGTTTCGGGAGACCCAGTACTTC	CASSVGLTGFRETQYF